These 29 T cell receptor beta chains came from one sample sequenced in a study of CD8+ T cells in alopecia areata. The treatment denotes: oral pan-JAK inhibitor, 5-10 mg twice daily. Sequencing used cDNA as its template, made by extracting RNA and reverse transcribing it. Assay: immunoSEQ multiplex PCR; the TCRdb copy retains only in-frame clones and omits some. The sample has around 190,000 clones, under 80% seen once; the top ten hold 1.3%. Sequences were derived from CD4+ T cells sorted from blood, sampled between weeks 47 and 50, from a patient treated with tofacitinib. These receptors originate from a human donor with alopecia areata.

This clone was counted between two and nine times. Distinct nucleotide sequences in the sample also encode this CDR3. The CDR3 is CASSLERISYEQYF. DNA for the CDR3: TGCGCCAGCAGCTTGGAAAGAATCAGCTACGAGCAGTACTTC. The chain is built from TRBV5-1 and TRBJ2-7; D is unresolved. V was cut by 0 bases and J by 3 bases, with 10 bases left in between. This CDR3 contains 14 residues. Germline CDR1 reads SGHRS; CDR2 reads YFSETQ.

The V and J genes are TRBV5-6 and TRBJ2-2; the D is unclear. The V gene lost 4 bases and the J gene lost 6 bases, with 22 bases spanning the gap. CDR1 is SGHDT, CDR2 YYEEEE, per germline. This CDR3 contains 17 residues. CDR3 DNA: TGTGCCAGCAGCCTCATGTTTAGGGAAGGAGCAGCCGGGGAGCTGTTTTTT. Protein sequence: CASSLMFREGAAGELFF.

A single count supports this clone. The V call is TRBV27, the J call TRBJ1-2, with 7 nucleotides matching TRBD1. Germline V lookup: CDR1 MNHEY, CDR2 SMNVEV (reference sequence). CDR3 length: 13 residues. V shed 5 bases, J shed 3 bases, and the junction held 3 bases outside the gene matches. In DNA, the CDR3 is TGTGCCAGCAGTGAAAGGGGGCACTATGGCTACACCTTC. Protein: CASSERGHYGYTF.

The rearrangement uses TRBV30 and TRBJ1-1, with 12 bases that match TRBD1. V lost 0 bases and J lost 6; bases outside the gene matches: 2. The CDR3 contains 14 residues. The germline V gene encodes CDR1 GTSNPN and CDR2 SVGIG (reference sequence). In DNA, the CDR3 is TGTGCCTGGAGTGTGGGACAGGGGGCCCCTGAAGCTTTCTTT. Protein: CAWSVGQGAPEAFF.

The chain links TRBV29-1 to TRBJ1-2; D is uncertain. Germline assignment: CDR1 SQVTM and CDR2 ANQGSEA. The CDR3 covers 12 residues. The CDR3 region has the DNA TGCGCGGTGGCAGAAGATAACTATGGCTACACCTTC. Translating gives CAVAEDNYGYTF.

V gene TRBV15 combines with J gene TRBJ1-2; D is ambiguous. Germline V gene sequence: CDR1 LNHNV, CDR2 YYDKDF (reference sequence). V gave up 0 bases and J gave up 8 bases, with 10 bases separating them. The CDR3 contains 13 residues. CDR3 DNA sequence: TGTGCCACCAGCAGAGAACAGCCAGCCGGCTACACCTTC. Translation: CATSREQPAGYTF.

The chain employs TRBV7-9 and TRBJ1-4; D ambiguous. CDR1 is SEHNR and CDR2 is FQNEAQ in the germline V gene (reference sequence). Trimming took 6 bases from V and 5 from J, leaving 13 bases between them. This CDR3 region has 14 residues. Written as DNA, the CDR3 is TGTGCCAGCAGTTTACTAACGCCCAATGAAAAACTGTTTTTT. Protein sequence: CASSLLTPNEKLFF.

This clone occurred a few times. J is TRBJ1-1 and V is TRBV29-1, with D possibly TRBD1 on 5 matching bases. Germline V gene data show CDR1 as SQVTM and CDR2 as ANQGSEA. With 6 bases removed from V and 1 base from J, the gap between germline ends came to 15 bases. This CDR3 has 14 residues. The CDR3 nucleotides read TGCAGCGTACAGCCAGGCAGGGCGAACACTGAAGCTTTCTTT. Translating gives CSVQPGRANTEAFF.

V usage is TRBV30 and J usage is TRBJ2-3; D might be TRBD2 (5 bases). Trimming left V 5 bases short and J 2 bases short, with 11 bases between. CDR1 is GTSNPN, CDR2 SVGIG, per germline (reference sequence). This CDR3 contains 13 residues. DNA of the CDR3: TGTGCCTGGGCCGACGGGGTCACAGATACGCAGTATTTT. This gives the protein CAWADGVTDTQYF.

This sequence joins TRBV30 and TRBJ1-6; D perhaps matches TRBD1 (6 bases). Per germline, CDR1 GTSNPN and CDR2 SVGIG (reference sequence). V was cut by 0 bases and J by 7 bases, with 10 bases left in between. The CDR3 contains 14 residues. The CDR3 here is CAWSVLDRNSPLHF. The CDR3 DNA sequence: TGTGCCTGGAGTGTACTGGACAGAAATTCACCCCTCCACTTT.

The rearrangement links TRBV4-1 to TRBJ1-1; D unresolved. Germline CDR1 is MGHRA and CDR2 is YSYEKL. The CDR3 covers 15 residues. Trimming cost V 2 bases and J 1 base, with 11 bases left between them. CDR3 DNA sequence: TGCGCCAGCAGCCAAACCTTTAGGGAGAACACTGAAGCTTTCTTT. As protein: CASSQTFRENTEAFF.

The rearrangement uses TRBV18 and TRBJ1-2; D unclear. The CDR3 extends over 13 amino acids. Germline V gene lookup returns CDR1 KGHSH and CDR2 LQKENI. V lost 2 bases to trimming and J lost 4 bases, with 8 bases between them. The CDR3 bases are TGTGCCAGCTCACCAATAGACCGCTATGGCTACACCTTC. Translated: CASSPIDRYGYTF.

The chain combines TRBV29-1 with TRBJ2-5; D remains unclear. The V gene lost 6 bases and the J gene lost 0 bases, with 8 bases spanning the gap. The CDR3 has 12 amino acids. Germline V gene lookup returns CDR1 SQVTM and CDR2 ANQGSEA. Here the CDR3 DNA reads TGCAGCGTACGACACGACCAAGAGACCCAGTACTTC. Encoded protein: CSVRHDQETQYF. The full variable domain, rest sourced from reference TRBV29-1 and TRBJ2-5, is SAVISQKPSRDICQRGTSLTIQCQVDSQVTMMFWYRQQPGQSLTLIATANQGSEATYESGFVIDKFPISRPNLTFSTLTVSNMSPEDSSIYLCSVRHDQETQYFGPGTRLLVL.

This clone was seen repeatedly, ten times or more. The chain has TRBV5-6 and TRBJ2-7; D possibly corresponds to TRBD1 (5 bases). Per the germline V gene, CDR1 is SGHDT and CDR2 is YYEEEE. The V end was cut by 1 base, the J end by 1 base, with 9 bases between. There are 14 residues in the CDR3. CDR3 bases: TGTGCCAGCAGCTTGTTCCAGGGATCCTACGAGCAGTACTTC. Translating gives CASSLFQGSYEQYF. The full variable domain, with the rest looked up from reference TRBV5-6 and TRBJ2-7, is DAGVTQSPTHLIKTRGQQVTLRCSPKSGHDTVSWYQQALGQGPQFIFQYYEEEERQRGNFPDRFSGHQFPNYSSELNVNALLLGDSALYLCASSLFQGSYEQYFGPGTRLTVT.

CDR3 coding DNA: TGTGCCAGCAGCAATAACGGACAGGGGGCGCAGGGCTACACCTTC. Protein sequence: CASSNNGQGAQGYTF. V usage is TRBV11-2 and J usage is TRBJ1-2, with TRBD1 matching over 11 bases. CDR3 length: 15 residues. After removal of 5 bases from V and 8 bases from J, the junction contained 10 bases not matched to a gene. The germline V gene has CDR1 SGHAT and CDR2 FQNNGV.

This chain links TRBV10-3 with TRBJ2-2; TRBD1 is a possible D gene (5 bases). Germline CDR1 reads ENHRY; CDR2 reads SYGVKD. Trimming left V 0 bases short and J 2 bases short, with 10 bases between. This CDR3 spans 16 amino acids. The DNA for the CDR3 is TGTGCCATCAGTGAGTCCAAAGGGGCCAACACCGGGGAGCTGTTTTTT. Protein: CAISESKGANTGELFF.

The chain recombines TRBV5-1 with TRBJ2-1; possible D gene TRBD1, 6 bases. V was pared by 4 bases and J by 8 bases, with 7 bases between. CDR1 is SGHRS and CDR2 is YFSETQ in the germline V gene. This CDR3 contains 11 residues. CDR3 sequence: CASSNRDEQFF. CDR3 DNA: TGCGCCAGCAGCAACAGGGATGAGCAGTTCTTC. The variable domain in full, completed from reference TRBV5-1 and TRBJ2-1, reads KAGVTQTPRYLIKTRGQQVTLSCSPISGHRSVSWYQQTPGQGLQFLFEYFSETQRNKGNFPGRFSGRQFSNSRSEMNVSTLELGDSALYLCASSNRDEQFFGPGTRLTVL.

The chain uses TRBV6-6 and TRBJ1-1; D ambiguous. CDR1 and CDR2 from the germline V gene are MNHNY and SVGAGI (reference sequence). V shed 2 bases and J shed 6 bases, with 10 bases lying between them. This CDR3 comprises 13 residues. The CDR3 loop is CASSYPSPAEAFF. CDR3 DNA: TGTGCCAGCAGTTACCCGAGCCCAGCTGAAGCTTTCTTT.

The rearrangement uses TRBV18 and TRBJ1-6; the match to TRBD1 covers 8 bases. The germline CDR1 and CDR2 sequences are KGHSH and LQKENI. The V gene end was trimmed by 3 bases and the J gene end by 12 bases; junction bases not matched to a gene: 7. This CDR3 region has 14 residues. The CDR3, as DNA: TGTGCCAGCTCACCGGGACAGGACATGATACCCCTCCACTTT. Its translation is CASSPGQDMIPLHF.

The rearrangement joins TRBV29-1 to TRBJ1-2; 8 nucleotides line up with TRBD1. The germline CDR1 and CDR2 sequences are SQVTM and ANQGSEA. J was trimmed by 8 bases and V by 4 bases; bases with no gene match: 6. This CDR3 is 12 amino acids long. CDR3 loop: CSVAWTGMGYTF. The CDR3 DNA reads TGCAGCGTTGCTTGGACAGGGATGGGCTACACCTTC.

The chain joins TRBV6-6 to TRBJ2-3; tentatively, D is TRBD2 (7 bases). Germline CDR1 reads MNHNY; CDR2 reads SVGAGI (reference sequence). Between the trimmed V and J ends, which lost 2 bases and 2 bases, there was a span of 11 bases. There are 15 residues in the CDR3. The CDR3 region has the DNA TGTGCCAGCAGTTACGGCGGGGGCCCCACAGATACGCAGTATTTT. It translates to CASSYGGGPTDTQYF.

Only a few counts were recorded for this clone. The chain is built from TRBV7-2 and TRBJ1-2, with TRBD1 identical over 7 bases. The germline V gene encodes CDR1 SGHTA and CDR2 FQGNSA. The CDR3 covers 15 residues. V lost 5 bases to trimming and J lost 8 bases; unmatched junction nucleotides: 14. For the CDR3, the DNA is TGTGCCAGCAGCCTACAGACAGGGAAAGCGGACGGCTACACCTTC. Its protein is CASSLQTGKADGYTF.

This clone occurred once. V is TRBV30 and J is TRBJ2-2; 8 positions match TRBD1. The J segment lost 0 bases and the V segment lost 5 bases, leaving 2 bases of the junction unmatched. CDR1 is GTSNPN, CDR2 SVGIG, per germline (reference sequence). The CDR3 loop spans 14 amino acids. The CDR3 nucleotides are TGTGCCTGGGGACAGGGCCCGAACACCGGGGAGCTGTTTTTT. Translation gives CAWGQGPNTGELFF.

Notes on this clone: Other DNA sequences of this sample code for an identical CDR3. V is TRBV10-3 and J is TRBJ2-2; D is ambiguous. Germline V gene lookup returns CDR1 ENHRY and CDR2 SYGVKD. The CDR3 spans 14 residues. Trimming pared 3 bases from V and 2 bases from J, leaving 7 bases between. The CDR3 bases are TGTGCCATCAGTGAAGGACCAAACACCGGGGAGCTGTTTTTT. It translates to CAISEGPNTGELFF.

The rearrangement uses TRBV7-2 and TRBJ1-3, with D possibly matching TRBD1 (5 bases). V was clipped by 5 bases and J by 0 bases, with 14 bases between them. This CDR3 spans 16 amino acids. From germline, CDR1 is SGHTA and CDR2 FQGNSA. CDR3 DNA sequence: TGTGCCAGCAGCAAGTACGGACAAGTCTCTGGAAACACCATATATTTT. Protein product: CASSKYGQVSGNTIYF.

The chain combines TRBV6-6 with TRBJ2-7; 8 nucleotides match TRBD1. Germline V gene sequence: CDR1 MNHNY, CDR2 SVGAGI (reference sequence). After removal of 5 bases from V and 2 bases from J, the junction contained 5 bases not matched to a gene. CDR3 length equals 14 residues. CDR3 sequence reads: CASSPSTGAYEQYF. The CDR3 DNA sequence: TGTGCCAGCAGTCCCTCGACAGGGGCCTACGAGCAGTACTTC.

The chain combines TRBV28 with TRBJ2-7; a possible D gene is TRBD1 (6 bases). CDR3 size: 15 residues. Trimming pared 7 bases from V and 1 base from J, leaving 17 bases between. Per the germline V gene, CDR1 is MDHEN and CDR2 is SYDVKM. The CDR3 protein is CASTNTGHASYEQYF. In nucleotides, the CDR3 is TGTGCCAGCACCAATACGGGACACGCGTCCTACGAGCAGTACTTC.

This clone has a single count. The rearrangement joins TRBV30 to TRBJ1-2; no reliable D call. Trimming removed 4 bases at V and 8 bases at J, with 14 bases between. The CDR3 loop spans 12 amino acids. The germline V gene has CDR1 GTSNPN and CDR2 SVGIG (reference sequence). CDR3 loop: CAWTLPGWGYTF. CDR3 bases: TGTGCCTGGACCCTCCCAGGTTGGGGCTACACCTTC.

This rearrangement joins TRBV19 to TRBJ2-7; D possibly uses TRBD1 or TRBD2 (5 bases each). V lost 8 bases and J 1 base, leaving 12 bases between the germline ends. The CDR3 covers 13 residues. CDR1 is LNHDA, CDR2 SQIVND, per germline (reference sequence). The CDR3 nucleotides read TGTGCCAGTCGCTCCGGGGCTTCCTACGAGCAGTACTTC. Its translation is CASRSGASYEQYF.